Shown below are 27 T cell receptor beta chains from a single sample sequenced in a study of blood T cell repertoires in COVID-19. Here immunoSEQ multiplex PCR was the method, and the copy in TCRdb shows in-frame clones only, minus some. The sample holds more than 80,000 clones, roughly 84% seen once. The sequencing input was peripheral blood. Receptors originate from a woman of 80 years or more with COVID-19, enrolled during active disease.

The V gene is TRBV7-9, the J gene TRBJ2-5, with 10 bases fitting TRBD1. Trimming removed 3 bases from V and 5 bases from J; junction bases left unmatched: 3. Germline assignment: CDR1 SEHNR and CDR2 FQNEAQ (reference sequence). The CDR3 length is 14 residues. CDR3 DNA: TGTGCCAGCAGCTTTGGGGACAGGGGTGAGACCCAGTACTTC. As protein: CASSFGDRGETQYF.

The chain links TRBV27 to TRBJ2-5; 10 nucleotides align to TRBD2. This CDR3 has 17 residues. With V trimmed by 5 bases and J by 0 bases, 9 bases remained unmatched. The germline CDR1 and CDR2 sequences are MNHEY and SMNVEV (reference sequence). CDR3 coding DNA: TGTGCCAGCAGTCGACTAGCGGGCTACTCGTACCAAGAGACCCAGTACTTC. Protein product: CASSRLAGYSYQETQYF.

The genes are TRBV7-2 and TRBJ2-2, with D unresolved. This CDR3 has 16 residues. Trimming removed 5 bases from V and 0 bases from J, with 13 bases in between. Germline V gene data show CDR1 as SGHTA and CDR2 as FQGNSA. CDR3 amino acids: CASSSANFANTGELFF. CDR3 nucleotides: TGTGCCAGCAGCAGCGCGAATTTCGCGAACACCGGGGAGCTGTTTTTT.

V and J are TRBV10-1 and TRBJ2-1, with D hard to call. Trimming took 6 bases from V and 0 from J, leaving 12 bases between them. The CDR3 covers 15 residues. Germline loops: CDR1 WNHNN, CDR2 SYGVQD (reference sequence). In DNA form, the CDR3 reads TGCGCCAGCAGCCGAGATCTTAGCTCCTACAATGAGCAGTTCTTC. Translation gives CASSRDLSSYNEQFF.

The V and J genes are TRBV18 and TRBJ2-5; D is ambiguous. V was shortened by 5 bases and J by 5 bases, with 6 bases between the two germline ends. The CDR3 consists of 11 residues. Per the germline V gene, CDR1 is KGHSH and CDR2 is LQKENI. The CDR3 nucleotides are TGTGCCAGCTCATCTCTTGAGACCCAGTACTTC. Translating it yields CASSSLETQYF. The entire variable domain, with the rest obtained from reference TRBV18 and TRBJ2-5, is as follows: NAGVMQNPRHLVRRRGQEARLRCSPMKGHSHVYWYRQLPEEGLKFMVYLQKENIIDESGMPKERFSAEFPKEGPSILRIQQVVRGDSAAYFCASSSLETQYFGPGTRLLVL.

The CDR3 here is CASSQLTGNGSVGTGELFF. In nucleotides, the CDR3 is TGCGCCAGCAGTCAGTTGACAGGGAATGGGTCGGTCGGCACCGGGGAGCTGTTTTTT. This chain links TRBV23-1 with TRBJ2-2; 7 bases agree with TRBD1. TRBV23-1 is an ORF, with its function uncertain. This CDR3 is built from 19 residues. The V and J ends lost 3 bases and 4 bases, in that order; junction bases with no gene match: 17.

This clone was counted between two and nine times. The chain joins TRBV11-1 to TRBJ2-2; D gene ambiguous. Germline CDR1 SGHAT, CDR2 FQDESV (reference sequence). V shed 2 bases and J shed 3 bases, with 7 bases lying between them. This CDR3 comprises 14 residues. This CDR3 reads CASSLRVDTGELFF. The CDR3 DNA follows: TGTGCCAGCAGCTTACGGGTCGACACCGGGGAGCTGTTTTTT.

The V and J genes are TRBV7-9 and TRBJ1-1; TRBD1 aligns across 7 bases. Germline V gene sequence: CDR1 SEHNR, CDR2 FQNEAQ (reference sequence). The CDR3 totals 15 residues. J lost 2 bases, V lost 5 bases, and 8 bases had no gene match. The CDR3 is CASSDRDRDNTEAFF. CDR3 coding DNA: TGTGCCAGCAGCGATCGAGACAGGGATAACACTGAAGCTTTCTTT.

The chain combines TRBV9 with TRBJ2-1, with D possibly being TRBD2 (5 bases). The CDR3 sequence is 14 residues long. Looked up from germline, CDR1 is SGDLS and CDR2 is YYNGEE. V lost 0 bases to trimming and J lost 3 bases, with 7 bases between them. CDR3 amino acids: CASSVARDYNEQFF. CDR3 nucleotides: TGTGCCAGCAGCGTAGCCCGGGACTACAATGAGCAGTTCTTC.

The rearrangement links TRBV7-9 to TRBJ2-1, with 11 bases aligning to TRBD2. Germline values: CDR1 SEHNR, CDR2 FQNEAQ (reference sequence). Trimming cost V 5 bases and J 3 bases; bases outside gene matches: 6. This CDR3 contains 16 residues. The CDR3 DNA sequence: TGTGCCAGCAGCCCGCTAGCGGGAGGCAACTACAATGAGCAGTTCTTC. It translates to CASSPLAGGNYNEQFF.

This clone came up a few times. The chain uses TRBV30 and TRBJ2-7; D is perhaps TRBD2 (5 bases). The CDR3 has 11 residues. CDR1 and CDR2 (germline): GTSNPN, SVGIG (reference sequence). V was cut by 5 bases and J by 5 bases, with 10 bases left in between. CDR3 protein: CAWGKADEQYF. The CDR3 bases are TGTGCCTGGGGTAAAGCGGACGAGCAGTACTTC. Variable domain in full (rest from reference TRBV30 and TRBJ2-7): SQTIHQWPATLVQPVGSPLSLECTVEGTSNPNLYWYRQAAGRGLQLLFYSVGIGQISSEVPQNLSASRPQDRQFILSSKKLLLSDSGFYLCAWGKADEQYFGPGTRLTVT.

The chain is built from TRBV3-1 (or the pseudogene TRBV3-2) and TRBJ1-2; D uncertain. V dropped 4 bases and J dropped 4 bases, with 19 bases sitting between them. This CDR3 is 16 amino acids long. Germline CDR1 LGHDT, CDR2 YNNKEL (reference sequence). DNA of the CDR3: TGTGCCAGCAGCCCTTCCGAGACAAGAGACCTCTATGGCTACACCTTC. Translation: CASSPSETRDLYGYTF.

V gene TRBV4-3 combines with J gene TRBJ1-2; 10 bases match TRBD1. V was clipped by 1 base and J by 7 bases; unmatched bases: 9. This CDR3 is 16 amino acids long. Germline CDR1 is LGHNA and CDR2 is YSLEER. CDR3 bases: TGCGCCAGCAGCCAAGCGACAGGGGGCGGGTCGGGTGGCTACACCTTC. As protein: CASSQATGGGSGGYTF.

The CDR3 DNA follows: TGTGCCACCAAACGGACAGGGGAGGCCGCTGAAGCTTTCTTT. As protein: CATKRTGEAAEAFF. The chain carries TRBV13 and TRBJ1-1; 9 bases line up with TRBD1. The CDR3 length is 14 residues. The J segment lost 6 bases and the V segment lost 10 bases, leaving 12 bases of the junction unmatched. CDR1 is PRHDT, CDR2 FYEKMQ, per germline (reference sequence).

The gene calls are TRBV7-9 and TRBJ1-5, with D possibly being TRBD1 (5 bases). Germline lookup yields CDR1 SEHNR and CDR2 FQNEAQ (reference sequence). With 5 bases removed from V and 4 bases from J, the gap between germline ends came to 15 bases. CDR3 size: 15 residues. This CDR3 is CASSPRGARNQPQHF. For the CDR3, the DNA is TGTGCCAGCAGCCCCCGTGGGGCTCGTAATCAGCCCCAGCATTTT.

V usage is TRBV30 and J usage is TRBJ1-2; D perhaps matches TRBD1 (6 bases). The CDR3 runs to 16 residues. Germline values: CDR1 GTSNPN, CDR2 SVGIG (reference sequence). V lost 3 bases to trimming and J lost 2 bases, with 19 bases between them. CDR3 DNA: TGTGCCTGGAGCGGTCTTGGGGGCGCGAAGAACTATGGCTACACCTTC. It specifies CAWSGLGGAKNYGYTF.

Here the CDR3 DNA reads TGCGCCAGCAGCATTTACGGCTCCTACAATGAGCAGTTCTTC. This encodes CASSIYGSYNEQFF. The chain couples TRBV5-1 to TRBJ2-1; no reliable D call. Germline-derived CDR1 and CDR2 are SGHRS and YFSETQ. Trimming took off 4 bases at V and 0 bases at J, with 8 bases between the two ends. The CDR3 sequence is 14 residues long.

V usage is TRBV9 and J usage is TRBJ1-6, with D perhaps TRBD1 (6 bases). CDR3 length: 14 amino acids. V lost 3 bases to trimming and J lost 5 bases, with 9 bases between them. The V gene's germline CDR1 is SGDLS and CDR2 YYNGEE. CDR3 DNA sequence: TGTGCCAGCAGCGGAGGACAGCATAATTCACCCCTCCACTTT. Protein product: CASSGGQHNSPLHF.

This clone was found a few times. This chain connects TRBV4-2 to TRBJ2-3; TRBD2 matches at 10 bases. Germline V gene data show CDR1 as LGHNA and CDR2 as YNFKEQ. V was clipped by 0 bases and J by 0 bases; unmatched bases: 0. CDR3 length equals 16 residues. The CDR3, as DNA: TGTGCCAGCAGCCAAGAGACTAGCGGGAGCACAGATACGCAGTATTTT. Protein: CASSQETSGSTDTQYF.

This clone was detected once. CDR3 protein: CASSLRMAGTQYF. The CDR3, as DNA: TGTGCCAGCAGTTTAAGGATGGCGGGGACGCAGTATTTT. The V call is TRBV12-3 or TRBV12-4, the J call TRBJ2-3; D possibly corresponds to TRBD2 (6 bases). Trimming stripped 2 bases from V and 9 bases from J, with 12 bases between. There are 13 residues in the CDR3.

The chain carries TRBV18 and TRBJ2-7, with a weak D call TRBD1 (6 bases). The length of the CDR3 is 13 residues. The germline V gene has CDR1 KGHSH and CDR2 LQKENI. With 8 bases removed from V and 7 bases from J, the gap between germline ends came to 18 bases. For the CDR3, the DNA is TGTGCCAGCGCTCAGGGGCCGGGGTGGGAGCAGTACTTC. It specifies CASAQGPGWEQYF.

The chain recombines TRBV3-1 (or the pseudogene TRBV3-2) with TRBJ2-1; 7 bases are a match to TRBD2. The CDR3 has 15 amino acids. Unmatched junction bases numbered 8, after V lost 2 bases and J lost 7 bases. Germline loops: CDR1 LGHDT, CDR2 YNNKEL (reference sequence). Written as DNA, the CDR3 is TGTGCCAGCAGCCAATCAGCGGGAAATATTAATGAGCAGTTCTTC. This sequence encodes CASSQSAGNINEQFF.

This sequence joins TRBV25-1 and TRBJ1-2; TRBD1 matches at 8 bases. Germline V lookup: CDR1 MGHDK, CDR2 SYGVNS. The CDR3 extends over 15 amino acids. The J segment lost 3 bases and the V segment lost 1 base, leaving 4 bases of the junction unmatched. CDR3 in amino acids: CASSELGQAYYGYTF. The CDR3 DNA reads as TGTGCCAGCAGTGAATTGGGACAGGCCTACTATGGCTACACCTTC.

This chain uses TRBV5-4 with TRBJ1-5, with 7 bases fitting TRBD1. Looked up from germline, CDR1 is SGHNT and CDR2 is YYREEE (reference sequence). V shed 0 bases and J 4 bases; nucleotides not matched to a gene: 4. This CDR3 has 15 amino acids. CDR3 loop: CASSLGGTVNQPQHF. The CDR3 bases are TGTGCCAGCAGCTTGGGTGGGACAGTGAATCAGCCCCAGCATTTT.

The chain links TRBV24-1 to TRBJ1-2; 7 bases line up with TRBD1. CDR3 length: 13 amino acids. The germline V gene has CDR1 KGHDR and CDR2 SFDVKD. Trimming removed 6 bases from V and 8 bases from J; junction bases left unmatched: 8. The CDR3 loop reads CATSYRGAKGYTF. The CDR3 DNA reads TGTGCCACCAGTTACAGGGGAGCGAAAGGCTACACCTTC.

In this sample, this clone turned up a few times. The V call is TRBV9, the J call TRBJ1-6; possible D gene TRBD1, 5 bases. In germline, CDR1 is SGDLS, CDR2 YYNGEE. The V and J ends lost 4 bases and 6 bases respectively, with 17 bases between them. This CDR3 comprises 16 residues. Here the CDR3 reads CASSPQGGRFNSPLHF. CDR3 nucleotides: TGTGCCAGCAGCCCTCAGGGAGGGAGATTTAATTCACCCCTCCACTTT. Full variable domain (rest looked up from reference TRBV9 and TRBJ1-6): DSGVTQTPKHLITATGQRVTLRCSPRSGDLSVYWYQQSLDQGLQFLIQYYNGEERAKGNILERFSAQQFPDLHSELNLSSLELGDSALYFCASSPQGGRFNSPLHFGNGTRLTVT.

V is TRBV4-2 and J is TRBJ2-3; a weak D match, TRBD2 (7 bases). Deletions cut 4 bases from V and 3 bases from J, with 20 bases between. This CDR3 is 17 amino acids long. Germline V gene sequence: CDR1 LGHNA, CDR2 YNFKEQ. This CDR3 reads CASSREGRGGLTDTQYF. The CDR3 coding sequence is TGTGCCAGCAGCCGAGAGGGGAGGGGGGGCCTTACAGATACGCAGTATTTT.